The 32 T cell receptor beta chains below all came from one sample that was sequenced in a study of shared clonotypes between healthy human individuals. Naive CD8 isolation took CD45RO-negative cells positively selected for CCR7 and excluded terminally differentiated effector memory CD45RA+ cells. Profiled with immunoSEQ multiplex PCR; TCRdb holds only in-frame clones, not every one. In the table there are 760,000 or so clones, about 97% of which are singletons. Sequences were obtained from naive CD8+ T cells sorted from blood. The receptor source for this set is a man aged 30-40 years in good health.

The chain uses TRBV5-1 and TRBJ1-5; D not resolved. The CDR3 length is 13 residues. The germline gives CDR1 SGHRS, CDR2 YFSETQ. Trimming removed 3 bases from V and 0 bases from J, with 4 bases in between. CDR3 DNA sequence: TGCGCCAGCAGCTCAGATAGCAATCAGCCCCAGCATTTT. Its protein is CASSSDSNQPQHF.

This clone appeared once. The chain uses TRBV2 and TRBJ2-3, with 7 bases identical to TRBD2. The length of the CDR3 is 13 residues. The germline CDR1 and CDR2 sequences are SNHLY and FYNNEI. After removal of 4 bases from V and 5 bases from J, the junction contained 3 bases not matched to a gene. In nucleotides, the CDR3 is TGTGCCAGCAGTGGGGGGGGATTAGATACGCAGTATTTT. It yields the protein CASSGGGLDTQYF.

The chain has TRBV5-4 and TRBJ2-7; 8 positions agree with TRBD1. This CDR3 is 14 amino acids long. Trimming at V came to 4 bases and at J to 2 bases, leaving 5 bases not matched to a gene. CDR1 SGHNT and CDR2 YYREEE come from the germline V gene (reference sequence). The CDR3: CASSRPDRAYEQYF. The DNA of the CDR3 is TGTGCCAGCAGCCGCCCGGACAGGGCCTACGAGCAGTACTTC.

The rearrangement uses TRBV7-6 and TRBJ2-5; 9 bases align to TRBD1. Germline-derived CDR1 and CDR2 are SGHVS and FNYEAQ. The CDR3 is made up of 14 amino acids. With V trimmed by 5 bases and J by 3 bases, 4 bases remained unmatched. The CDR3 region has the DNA TGTGCCAGCAGCGAATGGGACAGGGAAGAGACCCAGTACTTC. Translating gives CASSEWDREETQYF.

DNA of the CDR3: TGTGCCAGCAGTGAATGGGACTCTGGGGCCAACGTCCTGACTTTC. Encoded protein: CASSEWDSGANVLTF. J is TRBJ2-6 and V is TRBV2; D gene uncertain. The CDR3 sequence is 15 residues long. The germline V and J ends were trimmed by 2 bases and 0 bases, with 5 bases remaining between them. CDR1 and CDR2 (germline): SNHLY, FYNNEI.

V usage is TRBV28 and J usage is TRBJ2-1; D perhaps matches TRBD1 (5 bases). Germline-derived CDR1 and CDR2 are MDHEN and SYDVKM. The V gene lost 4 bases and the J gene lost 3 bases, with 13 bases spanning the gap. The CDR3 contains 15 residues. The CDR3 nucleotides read TGTGCCAGCAGTTCCGGCCGCAGGGTCTACAATGAGCAGTTCTTC. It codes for CASSSGRRVYNEQFF.

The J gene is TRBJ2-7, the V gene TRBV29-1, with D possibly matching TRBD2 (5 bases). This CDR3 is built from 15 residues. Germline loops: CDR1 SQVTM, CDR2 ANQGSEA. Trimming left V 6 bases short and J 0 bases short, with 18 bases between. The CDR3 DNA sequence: TGCAGCGTCGCCGCTTGGATAGGAGGCTCCTACGAGCAGTACTTC. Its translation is CSVAAWIGGSYEQYF.

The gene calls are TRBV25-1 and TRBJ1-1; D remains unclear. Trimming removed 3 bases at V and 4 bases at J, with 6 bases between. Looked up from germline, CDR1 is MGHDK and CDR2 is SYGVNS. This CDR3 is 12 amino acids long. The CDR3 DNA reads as TGTGCCAGCAGTGAGAGGAGCACTGAAGCTTTCTTT. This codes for CASSERSTEAFF.

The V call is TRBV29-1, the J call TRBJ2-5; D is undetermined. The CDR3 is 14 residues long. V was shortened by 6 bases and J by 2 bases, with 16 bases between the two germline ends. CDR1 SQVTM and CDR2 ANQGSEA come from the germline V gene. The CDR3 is CSVGGKKSQETQYF. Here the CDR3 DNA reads TGCAGCGTGGGTGGAAAAAAATCTCAAGAGACCCAGTACTTC. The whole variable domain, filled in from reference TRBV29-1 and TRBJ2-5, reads SAVISQKPSRDICQRGTSLTIQCQVDSQVTMMFWYRQQPGQSLTLIATANQGSEATYESGFVIDKFPISRPNLTFSTLTVSNMSPEDSSIYLCSVGGKKSQETQYFGPGTRLLVL.

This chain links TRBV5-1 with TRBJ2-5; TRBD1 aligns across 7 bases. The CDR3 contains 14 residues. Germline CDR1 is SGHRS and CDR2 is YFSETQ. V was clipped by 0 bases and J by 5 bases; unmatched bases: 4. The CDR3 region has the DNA TGCGCCAGCAGCTTGGGGGACAGTTGGGAGACCCAGTACTTC. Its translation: CASSLGDSWETQYF.

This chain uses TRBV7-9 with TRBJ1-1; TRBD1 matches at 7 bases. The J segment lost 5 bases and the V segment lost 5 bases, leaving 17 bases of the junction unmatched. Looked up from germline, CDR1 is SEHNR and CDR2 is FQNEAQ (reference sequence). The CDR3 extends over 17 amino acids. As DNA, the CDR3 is TGTGCCAGCAGCACCGGACAGGCGGCCGGGGATGGGACTGAAGCTTTCTTT. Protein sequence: CASSTGQAAGDGTEAFF.

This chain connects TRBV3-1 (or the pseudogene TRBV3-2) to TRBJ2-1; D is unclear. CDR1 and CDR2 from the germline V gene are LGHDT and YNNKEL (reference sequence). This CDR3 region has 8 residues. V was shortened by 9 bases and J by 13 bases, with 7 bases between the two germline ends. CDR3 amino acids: CARLLQFF. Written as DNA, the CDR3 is TGTGCCAGGCTATTACAGTTCTTC.

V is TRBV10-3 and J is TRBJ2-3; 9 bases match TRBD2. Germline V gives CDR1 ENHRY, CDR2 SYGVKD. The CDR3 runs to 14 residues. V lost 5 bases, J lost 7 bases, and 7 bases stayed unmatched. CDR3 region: CAISPAGGMNTQYF. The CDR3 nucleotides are TGTGCCATCAGTCCAGCGGGAGGAATGAATACGCAGTATTTT.

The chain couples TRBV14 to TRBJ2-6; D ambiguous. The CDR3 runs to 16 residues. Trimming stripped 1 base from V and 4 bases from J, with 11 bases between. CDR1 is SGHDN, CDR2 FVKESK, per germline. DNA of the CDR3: TGTGCCAGCAGCCAAGGCAGACCCACGGGGGCCAACGTCCTGACTTTC. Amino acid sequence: CASSQGRPTGANVLTF.

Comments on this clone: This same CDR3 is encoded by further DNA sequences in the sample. Here the CDR3 reads CASSTRNTIYF. In DNA, the CDR3 is TGTGCCAGTTCCACTAGAAACACCATATATTTT. V gene TRBV9 combines with J gene TRBJ1-3; the D is unclear. V gave up 8 bases and J gave up 5 bases, with 8 bases separating them. Germline values: CDR1 SGDLS, CDR2 YYNGEE. This CDR3 region has 11 residues. Full variable domain (missing parts from reference TRBV9 and TRBJ1-3): DSGVTQTPKHLITATGQRVTLRCSPRSGDLSVYWYQQSLDQGLQFLIQYYNGEERAKGNILERFSAQQFPDLHSELNLSSLELGDSALYFCASSTRNTIYFGEGSWLTVV.

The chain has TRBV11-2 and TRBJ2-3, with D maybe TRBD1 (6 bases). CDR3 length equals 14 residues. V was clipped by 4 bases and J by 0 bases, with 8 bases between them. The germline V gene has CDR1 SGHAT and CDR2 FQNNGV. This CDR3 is CASSYGQSTDTQYF. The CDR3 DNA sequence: TGTGCCAGCAGCTACGGACAGAGCACAGATACGCAGTATTTT.

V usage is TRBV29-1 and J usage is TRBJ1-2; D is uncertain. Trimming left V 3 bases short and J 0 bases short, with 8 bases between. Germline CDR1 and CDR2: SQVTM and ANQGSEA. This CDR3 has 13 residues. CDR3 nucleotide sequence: TGCAGCGTTGAGTTTGCGGCTAACTATGGCTACACCTTC. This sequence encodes CSVEFAANYGYTF.

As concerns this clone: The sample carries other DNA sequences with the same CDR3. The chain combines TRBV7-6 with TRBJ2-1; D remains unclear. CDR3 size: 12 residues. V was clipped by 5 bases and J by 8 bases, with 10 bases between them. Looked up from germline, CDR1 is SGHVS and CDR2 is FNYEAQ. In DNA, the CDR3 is TGTGCCAGCAGCCCCGGCGGTCATGAGCAGTTCTTC. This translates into CASSPGGHEQFF.

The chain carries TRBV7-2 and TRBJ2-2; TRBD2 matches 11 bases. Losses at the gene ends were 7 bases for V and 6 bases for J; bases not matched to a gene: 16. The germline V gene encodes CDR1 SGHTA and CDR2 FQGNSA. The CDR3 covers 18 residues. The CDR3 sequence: CASTLDPRVSGRAGELFF. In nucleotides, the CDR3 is TGTGCCAGCACCTTGGATCCCCGAGTTAGCGGGAGGGCCGGGGAGCTGTTTTTT.

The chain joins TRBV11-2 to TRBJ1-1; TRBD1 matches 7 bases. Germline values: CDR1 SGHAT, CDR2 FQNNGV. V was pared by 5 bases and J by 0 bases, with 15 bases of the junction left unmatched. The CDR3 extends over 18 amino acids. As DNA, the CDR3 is TGTGCCAGCAGCCAACCCTATGGGGACAGACCCCTGAACACTGAAGCTTTCTTT. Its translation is CASSQPYGDRPLNTEAFF.

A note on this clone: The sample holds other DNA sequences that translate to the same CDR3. CDR3 sequence reads: CASSSGTDSYEQYF. Written as DNA, the CDR3 is TGCGCCAGCAGCTCCGGGACTGACTCCTACGAGCAGTACTTC. The rearrangement uses TRBV5-1 and TRBJ2-7; D is possibly TRBD2 (6 bases). Deletions cut 3 bases from V and 0 bases from J, with 10 bases between. This CDR3 has 14 residues. In germline, CDR1 is SGHRS, CDR2 YFSETQ.

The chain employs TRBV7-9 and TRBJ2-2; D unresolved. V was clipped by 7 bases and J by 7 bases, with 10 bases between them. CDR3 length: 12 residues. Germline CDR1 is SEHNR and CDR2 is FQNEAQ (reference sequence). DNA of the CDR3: TGTGCCAGCACCGACTTGGGCGGGGAGCTGTTTTTT. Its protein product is CASTDLGGELFF.

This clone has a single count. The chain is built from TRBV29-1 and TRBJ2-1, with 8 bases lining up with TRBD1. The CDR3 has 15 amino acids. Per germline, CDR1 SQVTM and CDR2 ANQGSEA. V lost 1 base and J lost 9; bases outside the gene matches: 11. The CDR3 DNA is TGCAGCGTTGAAGTCCCACAGGGGGTAGTGGGTGAGCAGTTCTTC. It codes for CSVEVPQGVVGEQFF.

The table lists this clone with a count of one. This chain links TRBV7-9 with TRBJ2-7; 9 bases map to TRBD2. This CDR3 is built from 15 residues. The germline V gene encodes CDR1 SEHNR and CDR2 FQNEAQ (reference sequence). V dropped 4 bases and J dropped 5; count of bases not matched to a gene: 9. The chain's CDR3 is CASSSFLAGEDEQYF. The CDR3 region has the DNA TGTGCCAGCAGCTCATTTTTAGCGGGAGAGGACGAGCAGTACTTC.

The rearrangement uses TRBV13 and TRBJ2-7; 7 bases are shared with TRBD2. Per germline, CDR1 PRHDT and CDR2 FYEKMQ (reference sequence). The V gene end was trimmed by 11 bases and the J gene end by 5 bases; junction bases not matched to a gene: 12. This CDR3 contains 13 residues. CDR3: CASSGGALDEQYF. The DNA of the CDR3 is TGTGCCTCTTCGGGGGGAGCGCTGGACGAGCAGTACTTC.

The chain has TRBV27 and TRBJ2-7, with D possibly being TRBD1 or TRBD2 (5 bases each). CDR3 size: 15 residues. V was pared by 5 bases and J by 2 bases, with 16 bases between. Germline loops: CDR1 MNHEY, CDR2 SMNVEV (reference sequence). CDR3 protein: CASSPGRAVTYEQYF. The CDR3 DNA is TGTGCCAGCAGTCCAGGGCGGGCGGTTACCTACGAGCAGTACTTC.

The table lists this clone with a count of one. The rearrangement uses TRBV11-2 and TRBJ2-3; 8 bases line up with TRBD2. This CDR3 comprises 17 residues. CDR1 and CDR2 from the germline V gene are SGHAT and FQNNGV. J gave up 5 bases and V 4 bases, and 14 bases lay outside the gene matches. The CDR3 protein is CASSSADWAGGGDTQYF. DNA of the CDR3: TGTGCCAGCAGCTCCGCTGATTGGGCGGGAGGAGGAGATACGCAGTATTTT. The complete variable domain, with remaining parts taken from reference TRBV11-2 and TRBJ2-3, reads EAGVAQSPRYKIIEKRQSVAFWCNPISGHATLYWYQQILGQGPKLLIQFQNNGVVDDSQLPKDRFSAERLKGVDSTLKIQPAKLEDSAVYLCASSSADWAGGGDTQYFGPGTRLTVL.

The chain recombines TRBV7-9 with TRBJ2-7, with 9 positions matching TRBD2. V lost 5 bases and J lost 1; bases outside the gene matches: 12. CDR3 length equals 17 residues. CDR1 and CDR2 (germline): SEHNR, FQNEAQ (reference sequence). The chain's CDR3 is CASSHTPGLAVSYEQYF. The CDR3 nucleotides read TGTGCCAGCAGCCACACGCCGGGACTAGCAGTATCCTACGAGCAGTACTTC.

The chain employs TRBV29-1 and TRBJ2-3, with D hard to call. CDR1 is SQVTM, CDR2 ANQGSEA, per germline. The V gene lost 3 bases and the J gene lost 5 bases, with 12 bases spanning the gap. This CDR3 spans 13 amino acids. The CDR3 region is CSVEDGRGDTQYF. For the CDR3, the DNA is TGCAGCGTTGAGGACGGCCGAGGAGATACGCAGTATTTT.

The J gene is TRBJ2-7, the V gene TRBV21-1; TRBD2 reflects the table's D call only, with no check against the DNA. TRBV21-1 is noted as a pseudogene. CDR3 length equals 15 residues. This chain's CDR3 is CASLGRERLQGEQYF. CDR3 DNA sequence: TGTGCCAGCCTGGGGCGGGAGAGGCTGCAAGGCGAGCAGTACTTC.

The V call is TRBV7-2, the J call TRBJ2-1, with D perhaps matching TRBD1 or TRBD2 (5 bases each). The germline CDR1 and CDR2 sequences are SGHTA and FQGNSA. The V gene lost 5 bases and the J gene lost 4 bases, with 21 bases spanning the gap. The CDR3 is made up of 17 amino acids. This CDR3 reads CASSLPAPGRQYNEQFF. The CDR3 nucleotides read TGTGCCAGCAGCCTACCGGCTCCGGGACGGCAGTACAATGAGCAGTTCTTC.

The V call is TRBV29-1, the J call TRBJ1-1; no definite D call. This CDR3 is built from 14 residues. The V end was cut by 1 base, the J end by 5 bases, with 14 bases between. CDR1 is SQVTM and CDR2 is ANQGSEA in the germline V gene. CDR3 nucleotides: TGCAGCGTTGAAGTAGTTGGAAGGTGGACTGAAGCTTTCTTT. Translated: CSVEVVGRWTEAFF.